This passage covers 20 T cell receptor beta chains from one sample sequenced in a study of cytomegalovirus exposure and HLA in healthy donors. The PCR ran on 60 Vbeta and 13 Jbeta primers. Assay used: immunoSEQ multiplex PCR; TCRdb lists only in-frame clones, some missing. The table includes a few hundred thousand clones, around four fifths detected once. The sequencing input was PBMCs. The receptors derive from a woman aged 40 to 49 in good health and CMV-seropositive.

This chain links TRBV18 with TRBJ2-3, with 7 positions matching TRBD2. With V trimmed by 6 bases and J by 0 bases, 3 bases remained unmatched. Germline assignment: CDR1 KGHSH and CDR2 LQKENI. CDR3 length: 14 residues. CDR3 bases: TGTGCCAGCTCGCGGGGGATAAGCACAGATACGCAGTATTTT. Translation: CASSRGISTDTQYF. Complete variable domain (other parts from reference TRBV18 and TRBJ2-3): NAGVMQNPRHLVRRRGQEARLRCSPMKGHSHVYWYRQLPEEGLKFMVYLQKENIIDESGMPKERFSAEFPKEGPSILRIQQVVRGDSAAYFCASSRGISTDTQYFGPGTRLTVL.

The CDR3 nucleotides are TGTGCCAGCAGTTTCTATCGGTCGGCGGTCGGCGGGGAGCTGTTTTTT. It codes for CASSFYRSAVGGELFF. The chain joins TRBV28 to TRBJ2-2; D is undetermined. V shed 3 bases and J shed 7 bases, with 18 bases lying between them. This CDR3 spans 16 amino acids. CDR1 is MDHEN, CDR2 SYDVKM, per germline. Using reference TRBV28 and TRBJ2-2 for the parts outside the CDR3, the full variable domain is DVKVTQSSRYLVKRTGEKVFLECVQDMDHENMFWYRQDPGLGLRLIYFSYDVKMKEKGDIPEGYSVSREKKERFSLILESASTNQTSMYLCASSFYRSAVGGELFFGEGSRLTVL.

This sequence joins TRBV9 and TRBJ2-3; 8 bases are a match to TRBD1. Trimming took 5 bases from V and 4 from J; bases not matched to a gene: 6. The CDR3 is made up of 14 amino acids. The germline gives CDR1 SGDLS, CDR2 YYNGEE. CDR3 DNA sequence: TGTGCCAGCAGAGCGACAGGGGCCTCAGATACGCAGTATTTT. Encoded protein: CASRATGASDTQYF.

This clone has just a few counts. J is TRBJ2-7 and V is TRBV6-5; TRBD1 agrees at 8 bases. CDR1 and CDR2 (germline): MNHEY, SVGAGI. V shed 2 bases, J shed 4 bases, and the junction held 4 bases outside the gene matches. This CDR3 contains 14 residues. The CDR3 DNA follows: TGTGCCAGCAGTTACCTGACAGGGGAGTACGAGCAGTACTTC. This encodes CASSYLTGEYEQYF.

V gene TRBV11-2 combines with J gene TRBJ2-3; D unresolved. Germline V gene data show CDR1 as SGHAT and CDR2 as FQNNGV. The V and J ends lost 0 bases and 13 bases respectively, with 14 bases between them. CDR3 length: 13 residues. CDR3 sequence reads: CASSLEGFGPKYF. The CDR3 nucleotides read TGTGCCAGCAGCTTAGAAGGATTTGGGCCGAAGTATTTT.

The V and J genes are TRBV30 and TRBJ1-6; D is possibly TRBD1 (5 bases). V lost 0 bases and J lost 5, with 5 bases in between. From germline, CDR1 is GTSNPN and CDR2 SVGIG (reference sequence). This CDR3 is 13 amino acids long. In nucleotides, the CDR3 is TGTGCCTGGAGTGTGACAGATAATTCACCCCTCCACTTT. This translates into CAWSVTDNSPLHF.

The chain employs TRBV30 and TRBJ1-3, with a weak D call TRBD1 (6 bases). With 0 bases removed from V and 1 base from J, the gap between germline ends came to 10 bases. This CDR3 has 15 residues. CDR1 and CDR2 (germline): GTSNPN, SVGIG (reference sequence). The CDR3 protein is CAWSVTGSSGNTIYF. CDR3 coding DNA: TGTGCCTGGAGTGTGACAGGTTCTTCTGGAAACACCATATATTTT.

The rearrangement uses TRBV30 and TRBJ1-5, with TRBD1 as a possible D gene (5 bases). The V and J ends lost 4 bases and 0 bases respectively, with 13 bases between them. This CDR3 is 15 amino acids long. The germline V gene has CDR1 GTSNPN and CDR2 SVGIG (reference sequence). In nucleotides, the CDR3 is TGTGCCTGGAAGAGCAGGGAGGGTAGCAATCAGCCCCAGCATTTT. This sequence encodes CAWKSREGSNQPQHF.

This clone was seen more than once but under ten times. The chain carries TRBV19 and TRBJ2-1, with 10 positions matching TRBD1. Germline lookup yields CDR1 LNHDA and CDR2 SQIVND (reference sequence). The CDR3 is 14 amino acids. Trimming at V came to 4 bases and at J to 8 bases, leaving 5 bases not matched to a gene. This CDR3 is CASSNRQGAYEQFF. CDR3 in DNA: TGTGCCAGTAGTAACCGACAGGGGGCCTATGAGCAGTTCTTC.

This clone was picked up one time. The rearrangement joins TRBV20-1 to TRBJ2-5; D is ambiguous. From germline, CDR1 is DFQATT and CDR2 SNEGSKA (reference sequence). The CDR3 runs to 11 residues. The V end lost 7 bases, the J end lost 2 bases, and 8 bases lay between the germline ends. CDR3 DNA: TGCAGTGGGGCCCCTCAAGAGACCCAGTACTTC. Protein sequence: CSGAPQETQYF.

The chain recombines TRBV7-9 with TRBJ2-1; 10 nucleotides agree with TRBD2. Germline lookup yields CDR1 SEHNR and CDR2 FQNEAQ (reference sequence). Losses at the gene ends were 5 bases for V and 8 bases for J; bases not matched to a gene: 9. This CDR3 region has 15 residues. CDR3 in amino acids: CASSPGLADWDEQFF. In DNA, the CDR3 is TGTGCCAGCAGCCCCGGACTAGCGGATTGGGATGAGCAGTTCTTC.

This chain links TRBV7-2 with TRBJ2-1, with D possibly matching TRBD1 (6 bases). There are 15 residues in the CDR3. Trimming took off 5 bases at V and 3 bases at J, with 14 bases between the two ends. From germline, CDR1 is SGHTA and CDR2 FQGNSA. For the CDR3, the DNA is TGTGCCAGCAGCCGTCAGGGGTTTTACTACAATGAGCAGTTCTTC. It translates to CASSRQGFYYNEQFF. Complete variable domain (other parts from reference TRBV7-2 and TRBJ2-1): GAGVSQSPSNKVTEKGKDVELRCDPISGHTALYWYRQSLGQGLEFLIYFQGNSAPDKSGLPSDRFSAERTGGSVSTLTIQRTQQEDSAVYLCASSRQGFYYNEQFFGPGTRLTVL.

V usage is TRBV5-1 and J usage is TRBJ1-2; 7 bases align to TRBD1. Germline-derived CDR1 and CDR2 are SGHRS and YFSETQ. Germline trimming cut 3 bases from V and 8 bases from J; bases unmatched to any gene: 10. The CDR3 covers 14 residues. The CDR3 loop reads CASSWGDSPIGYTF. DNA for the CDR3: TGCGCCAGCAGCTGGGGGGACAGCCCCATCGGCTACACCTTC.

The chain is built from TRBV27 and TRBJ1-2, with no clear D. CDR1 is MNHEY and CDR2 is SMNVEV in the germline V gene (reference sequence). This CDR3 comprises 13 residues. V was pared by 0 bases and J by 2 bases, with 4 bases between. CDR3 nucleotides: TGTGCCAGCAGTTTATCTGGCAACTATGGCTACACCTTC. As protein: CASSLSGNYGYTF.

The chain carries TRBV28 and TRBJ2-2; D remains ambiguous. In germline, CDR1 is MDHEN, CDR2 SYDVKM. V was pared by 6 bases and J by 8 bases, with 19 bases between. The CDR3 runs to 15 residues. The CDR3 coding sequence is TGTGCCAGCAGCAAGATTGGTAGTGCTGGTGGGGAGCTGTTTTTT. Its protein is CASSKIGSAGGELFF. Based on the CDR3 plus reference TRBV28 and TRBJ2-2, the full variable domain is DVKVTQSSRYLVKRTGEKVFLECVQDMDHENMFWYRQDPGLGLRLIYFSYDVKMKEKGDIPEGYSVSREKKERFSLILESASTNQTSMYLCASSKIGSAGGELFFGEGSRLTVL.

V and J are TRBV7-2 and TRBJ2-5; 12 nucleotides agree with TRBD2. Germline V gene sequence: CDR1 SGHTA, CDR2 FQGNSA. The J segment lost 5 bases and the V segment lost 5 bases, leaving 6 bases of the junction unmatched. CDR3 size: 15 residues. The CDR3 reads CASSLRLAGVETQYF. For the CDR3, the DNA is TGTGCCAGCAGCCTTCGACTAGCGGGAGTTGAGACCCAGTACTTC. The variable domain in full, completed from reference TRBV7-2 and TRBJ2-5, reads GAGVSQSPSNKVTEKGKDVELRCDPISGHTALYWYRQSLGQGLEFLIYFQGNSAPDKSGLPSDRFSAERTGGSVSTLTIQRTQQEDSAVYLCASSLRLAGVETQYFGPGTRLLVL.

The chain joins TRBV7-9 to TRBJ2-6; D perhaps matches TRBD2 (6 bases). The CDR3 is 17 residues long. V lost 1 base and J 2 bases, leaving 12 bases between the germline ends. Germline V CDR1 and CDR2: SEHNR, FQNEAQ (reference sequence). The CDR3 DNA follows: TGTGCCAGCAGCTTAGGGGCCTCGGGGGCTGGGGCCAACGTCCTGACTTTC. This translates into CASSLGASGAGANVLTF.

This clone showed up just a few times. The chain recombines TRBV10-3 with TRBJ2-7; weak D call: TRBD2 (6 bases). The CDR3 has 14 amino acids. With 6 bases removed from V and 0 bases from J, the gap between germline ends came to 12 bases. Per the germline V gene, CDR1 is ENHRY and CDR2 is SYGVKD. The CDR3 nucleotides are TGTGCCATCAGGGGGACTGAAAGCTCCTACGAGCAGTACTTC. It codes for CAIRGTESSYEQYF.

The chain couples TRBV7-8 to TRBJ2-5; D is perhaps TRBD2 (5 bases). Trimming left V 1 base short and J 1 base short, with 16 bases between. The length of the CDR3 is 17 residues. Germline V lookup: CDR1 SGHVS, CDR2 FQNEAQ. The CDR3 DNA reads as TGTGCCAGCAGCTTAGTAGGTCCAAAGCGGTCCCAAGAGACCCAGTACTTC. Its protein is CASSLVGPKRSQETQYF.

The CDR3: CATGGRGNEQFF. CDR3 sequence (DNA): TGTGCGACCGGGGGGCGGGGGAATGAGCAGTTCTTC. The chain employs TRBV7-9 and TRBJ2-1; a possible D gene is TRBD2 (7 bases). This CDR3 comprises 12 residues. Germline V gene lookup returns CDR1 SEHNR and CDR2 FQNEAQ (reference sequence).